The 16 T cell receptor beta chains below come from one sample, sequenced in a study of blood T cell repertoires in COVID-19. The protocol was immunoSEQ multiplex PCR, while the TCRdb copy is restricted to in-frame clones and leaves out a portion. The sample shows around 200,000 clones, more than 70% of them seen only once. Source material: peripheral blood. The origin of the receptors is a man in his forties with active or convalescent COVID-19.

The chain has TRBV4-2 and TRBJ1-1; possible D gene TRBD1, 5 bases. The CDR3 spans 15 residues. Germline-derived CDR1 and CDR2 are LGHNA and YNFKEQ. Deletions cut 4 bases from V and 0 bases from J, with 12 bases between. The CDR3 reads CASSLSQQVNTEAFF. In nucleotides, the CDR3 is TGTGCCAGCAGCCTGTCCCAACAGGTGAACACTGAAGCTTTCTTT.

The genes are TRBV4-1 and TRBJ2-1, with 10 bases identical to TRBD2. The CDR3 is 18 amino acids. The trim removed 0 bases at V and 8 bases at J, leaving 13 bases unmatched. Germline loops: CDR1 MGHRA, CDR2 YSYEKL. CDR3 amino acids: CASSQDGGASGGSDEQFF. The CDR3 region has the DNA TGCGCCAGCAGCCAAGACGGCGGGGCTAGCGGGGGATCTGATGAGCAGTTCTTC.

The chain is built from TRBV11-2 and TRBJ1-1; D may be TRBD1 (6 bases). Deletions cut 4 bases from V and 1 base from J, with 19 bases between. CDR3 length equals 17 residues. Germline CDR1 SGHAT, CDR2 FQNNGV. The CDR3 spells CASSSPQWVGANTEAFF. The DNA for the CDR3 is TGTGCCAGCAGCTCCCCCCAGTGGGTGGGGGCGAACACTGAAGCTTTCTTT.

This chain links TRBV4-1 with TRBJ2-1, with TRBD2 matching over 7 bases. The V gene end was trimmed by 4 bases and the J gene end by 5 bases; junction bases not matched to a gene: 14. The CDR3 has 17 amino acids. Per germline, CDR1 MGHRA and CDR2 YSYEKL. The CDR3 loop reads CASSPNTRASGNNEQFF. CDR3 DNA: TGCGCCAGCAGCCCAAATACCCGGGCTAGCGGAAACAATGAGCAGTTCTTC.

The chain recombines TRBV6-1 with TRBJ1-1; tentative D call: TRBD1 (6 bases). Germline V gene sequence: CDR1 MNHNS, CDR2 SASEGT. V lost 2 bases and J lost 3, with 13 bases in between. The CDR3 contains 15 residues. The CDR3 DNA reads TGTGCCAGCAGTGAAAAACAGGGAACGGACACTGAAGCTTTCTTT. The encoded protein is CASSEKQGTDTEAFF.

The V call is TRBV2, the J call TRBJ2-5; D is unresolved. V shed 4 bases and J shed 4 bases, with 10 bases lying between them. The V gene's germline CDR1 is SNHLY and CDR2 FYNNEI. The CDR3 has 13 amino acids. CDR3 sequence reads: CASSASETETQYF. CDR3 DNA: TGTGCCAGCAGTGCCAGCGAGACAGAGACCCAGTACTTC.

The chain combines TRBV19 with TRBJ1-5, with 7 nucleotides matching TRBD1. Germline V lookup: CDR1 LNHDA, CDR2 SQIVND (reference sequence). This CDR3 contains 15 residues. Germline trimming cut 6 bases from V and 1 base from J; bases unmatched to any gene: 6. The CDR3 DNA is TGTGCCAGTAGGGAGACAGGGTCCAGCAATCAGCCCCAGCATTTT. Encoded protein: CASRETGSSNQPQHF.

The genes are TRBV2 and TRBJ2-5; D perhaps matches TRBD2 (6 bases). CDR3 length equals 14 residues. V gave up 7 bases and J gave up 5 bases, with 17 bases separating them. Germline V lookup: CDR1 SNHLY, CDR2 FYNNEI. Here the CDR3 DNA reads TGTGCCAGCAAGGTCACGGGAGAGAGGGAGACCCAGTACTTC. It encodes CASKVTGERETQYF.

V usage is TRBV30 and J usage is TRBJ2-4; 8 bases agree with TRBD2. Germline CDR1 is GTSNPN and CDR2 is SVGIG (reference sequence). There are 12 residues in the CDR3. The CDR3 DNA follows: TGTGCACATAGCGGGACGACAAACATTCAGTACTTC. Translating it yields CAHSGTTNIQYF.

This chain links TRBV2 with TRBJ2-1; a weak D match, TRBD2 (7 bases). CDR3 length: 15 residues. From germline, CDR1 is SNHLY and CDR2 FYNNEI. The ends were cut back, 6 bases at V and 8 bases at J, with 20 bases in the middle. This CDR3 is CASSLRGPSGDEQFF. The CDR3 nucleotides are TGTGCCAGCAGCCTCAGGGGACCAAGCGGGGATGAGCAGTTCTTC.

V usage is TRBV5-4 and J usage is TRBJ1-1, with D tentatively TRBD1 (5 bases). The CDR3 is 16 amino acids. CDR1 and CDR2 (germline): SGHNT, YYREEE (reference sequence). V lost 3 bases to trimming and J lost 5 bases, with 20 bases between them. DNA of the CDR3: TGTGCCAGCAGCTCCCTGAGAGGGAGGGGTCGAACTGAAGCTTTCTTT. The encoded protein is CASSSLRGRGRTEAFF.

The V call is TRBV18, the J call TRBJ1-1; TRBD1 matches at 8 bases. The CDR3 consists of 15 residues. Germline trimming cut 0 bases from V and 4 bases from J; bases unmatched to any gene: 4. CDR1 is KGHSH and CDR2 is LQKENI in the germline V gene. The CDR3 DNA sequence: TGTGCCAGCTCACCACCCCAGGGGGCTGGCACTGAAGCTTTCTTT. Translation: CASSPPQGAGTEAFF.

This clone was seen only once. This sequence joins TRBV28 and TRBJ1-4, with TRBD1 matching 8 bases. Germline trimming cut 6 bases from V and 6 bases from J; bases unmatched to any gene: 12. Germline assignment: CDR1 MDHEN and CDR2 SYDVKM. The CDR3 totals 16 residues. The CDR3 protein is CASSAGGVGRDEKLFF. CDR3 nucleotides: TGTGCCAGCAGCGCAGGGGGCGTGGGACGGGATGAAAAACTGTTTTTT.

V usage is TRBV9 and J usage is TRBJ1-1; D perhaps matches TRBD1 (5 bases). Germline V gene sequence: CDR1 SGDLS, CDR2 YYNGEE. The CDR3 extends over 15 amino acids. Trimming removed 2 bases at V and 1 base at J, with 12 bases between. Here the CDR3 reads CASSVGGGRNTEAFF. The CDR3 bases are TGTGCCAGCAGCGTGGGGGGTGGGAGGAACACTGAAGCTTTCTTT.

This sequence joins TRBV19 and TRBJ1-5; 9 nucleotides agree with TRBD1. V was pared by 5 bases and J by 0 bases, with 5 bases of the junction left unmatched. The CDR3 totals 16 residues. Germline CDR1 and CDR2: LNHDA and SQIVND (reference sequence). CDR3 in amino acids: CASSFGTGFSNQPQHF. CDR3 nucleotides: TGTGCCAGTAGTTTCGGGACAGGGTTTAGCAATCAGCCCCAGCATTTT.

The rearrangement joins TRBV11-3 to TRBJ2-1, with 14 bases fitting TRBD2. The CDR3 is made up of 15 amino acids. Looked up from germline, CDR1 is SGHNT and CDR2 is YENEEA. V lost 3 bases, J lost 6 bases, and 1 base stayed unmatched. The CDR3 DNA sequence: TGTGCCAGCAGCTTTGGGACTAGCGGGAGCAATGAGCAGTTCTTC. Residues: CASSFGTSGSNEQFF.